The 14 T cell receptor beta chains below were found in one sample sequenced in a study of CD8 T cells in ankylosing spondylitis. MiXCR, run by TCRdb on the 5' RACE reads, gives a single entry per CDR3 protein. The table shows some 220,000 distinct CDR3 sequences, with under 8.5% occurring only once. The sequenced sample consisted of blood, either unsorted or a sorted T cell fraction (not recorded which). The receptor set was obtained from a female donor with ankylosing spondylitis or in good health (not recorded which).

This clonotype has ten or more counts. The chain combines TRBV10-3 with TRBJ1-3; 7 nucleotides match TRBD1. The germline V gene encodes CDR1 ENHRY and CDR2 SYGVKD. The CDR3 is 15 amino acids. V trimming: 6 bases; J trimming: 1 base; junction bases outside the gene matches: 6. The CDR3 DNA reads TGTGCCATCAGGGCAGGGGGTACATCTGGAAACACCATATATTTT. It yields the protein CAIRAGGTSGNTIYF.

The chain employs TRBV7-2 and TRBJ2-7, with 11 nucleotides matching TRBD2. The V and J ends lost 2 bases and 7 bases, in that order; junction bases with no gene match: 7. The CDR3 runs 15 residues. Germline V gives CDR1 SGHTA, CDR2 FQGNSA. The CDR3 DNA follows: TGTGCCAGCAGCTTAATACTAGCGGGAGAGGGGGAGCAGTACTTC. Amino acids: CASSLILAGEGEQYF.

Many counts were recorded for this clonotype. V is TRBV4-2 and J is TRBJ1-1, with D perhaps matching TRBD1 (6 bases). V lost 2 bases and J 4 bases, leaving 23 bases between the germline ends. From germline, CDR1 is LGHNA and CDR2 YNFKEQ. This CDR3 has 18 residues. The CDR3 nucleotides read TGTGCCAGCAGCCAACCTTACGGGGGCCCGAAGGTGGGCACTGAAGCTTTCTTT. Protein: CASSQPYGGPKVGTEAFF.

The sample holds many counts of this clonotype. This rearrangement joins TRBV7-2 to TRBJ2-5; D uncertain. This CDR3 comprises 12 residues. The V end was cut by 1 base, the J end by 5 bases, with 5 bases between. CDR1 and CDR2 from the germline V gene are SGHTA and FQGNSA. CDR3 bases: TGTGCCAGCAGCTTAGAATGGGAGACCCAGTACTTC. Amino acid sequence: CASSLEWETQYF. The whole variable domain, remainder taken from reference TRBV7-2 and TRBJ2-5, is GAGVSQSPSNKVTEKGKDVELRCDPISGHTALYWYRQSLGQGLEFLIYFQGNSAPDKSGLPSDRFSAERTGGSVSTLTIQRTQQEDSAVYLCASSLEWETQYFGPGTRLLVL.

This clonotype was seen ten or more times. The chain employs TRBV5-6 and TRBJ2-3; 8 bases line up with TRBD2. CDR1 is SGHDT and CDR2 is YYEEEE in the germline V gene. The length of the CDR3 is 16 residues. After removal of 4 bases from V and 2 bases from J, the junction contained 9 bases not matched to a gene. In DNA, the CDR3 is TGTGCCAGCAGCCTCACTAGCGGCGCTTACACAGATACGCAGTATTTT. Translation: CASSLTSGAYTDTQYF.

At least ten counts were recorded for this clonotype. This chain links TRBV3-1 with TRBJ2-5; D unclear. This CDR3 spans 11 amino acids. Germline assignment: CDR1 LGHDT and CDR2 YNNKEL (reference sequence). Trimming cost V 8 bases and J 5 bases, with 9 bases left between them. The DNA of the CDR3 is TGTGCCAGCGCATCGTGGGAGACCCAGTACTTC. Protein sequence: CASASWETQYF.

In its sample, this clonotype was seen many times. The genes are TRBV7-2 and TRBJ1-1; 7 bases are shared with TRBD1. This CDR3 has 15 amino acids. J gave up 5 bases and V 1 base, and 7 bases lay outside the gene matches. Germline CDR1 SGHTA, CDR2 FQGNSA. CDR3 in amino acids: CASSLVEGASTEAFF. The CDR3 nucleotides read TGTGCCAGCAGCTTAGTTGAGGGGGCGTCAACTGAAGCTTTCTTT.

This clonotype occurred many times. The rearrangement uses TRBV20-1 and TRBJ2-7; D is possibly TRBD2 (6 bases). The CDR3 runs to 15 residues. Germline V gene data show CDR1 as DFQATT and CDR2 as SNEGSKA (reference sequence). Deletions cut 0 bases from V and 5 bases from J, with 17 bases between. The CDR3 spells CSAREGAGTLHEQYF. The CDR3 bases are TGCAGTGCTAGAGAGGGAGCAGGGACTCTTCACGAGCAGTACTTC.

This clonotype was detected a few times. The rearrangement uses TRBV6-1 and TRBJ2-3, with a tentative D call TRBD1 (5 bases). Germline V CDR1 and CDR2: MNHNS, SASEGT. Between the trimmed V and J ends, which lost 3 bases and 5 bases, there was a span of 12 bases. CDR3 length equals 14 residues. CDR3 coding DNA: TGTGCCAGCAGTGAGGGGCCCCGGGTAGATACGCAGTATTTT. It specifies CASSEGPRVDTQYF.

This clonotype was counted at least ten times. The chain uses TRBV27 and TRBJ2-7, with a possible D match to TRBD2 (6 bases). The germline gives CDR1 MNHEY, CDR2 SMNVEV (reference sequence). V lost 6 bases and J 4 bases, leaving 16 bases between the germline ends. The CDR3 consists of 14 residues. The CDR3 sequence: CASSPLARVYEQYF. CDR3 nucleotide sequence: TGTGCCAGCAGCCCCCTAGCGAGGGTGTACGAGCAGTACTTC.

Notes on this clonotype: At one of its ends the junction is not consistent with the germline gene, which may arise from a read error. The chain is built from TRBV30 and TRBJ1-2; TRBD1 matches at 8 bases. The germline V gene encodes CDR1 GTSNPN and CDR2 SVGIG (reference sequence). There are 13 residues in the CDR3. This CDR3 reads CAWNPGQDYGHTF. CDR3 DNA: TGTGCCTGGAATCCGGGACAGGACTATGGCCACACCTTC. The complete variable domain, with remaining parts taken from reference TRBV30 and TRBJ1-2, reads SQTIHQWPATLVQPVGSPLSLECTVEGTSNPNLYWYRQAAGRGLQLLFYSVGIGQISSEVPQNLSASRPQDRQFILSSKKLLLSDSGFYLCAWNPGQDYGHTFGSGTRLTVV.

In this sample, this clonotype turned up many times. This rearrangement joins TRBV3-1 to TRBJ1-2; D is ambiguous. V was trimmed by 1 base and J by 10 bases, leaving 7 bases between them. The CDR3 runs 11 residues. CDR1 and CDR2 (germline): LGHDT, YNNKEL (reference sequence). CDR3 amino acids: CASSQATPYTF. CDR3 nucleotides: TGTGCCAGCAGCCAAGCAACCCCCTACACCTTC.

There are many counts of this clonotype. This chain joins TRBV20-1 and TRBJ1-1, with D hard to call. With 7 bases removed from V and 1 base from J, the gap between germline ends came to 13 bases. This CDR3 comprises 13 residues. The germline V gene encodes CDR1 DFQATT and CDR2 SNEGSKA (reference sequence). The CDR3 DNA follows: TGCAGTGTACGGCGCCAGGAGAACACTGAAGCTTTCTTT. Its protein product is CSVRRQENTEAFF.

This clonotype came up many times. The CDR3 DNA sequence: TGTGCCAGCAGTCTTCCTAGCGTTCGGCAGTTCTTC. Its translation is CASSLPSVRQFF. The J gene is TRBJ2-1, the V gene TRBV12-3 or TRBV12-4, with D tentatively TRBD2 (6 bases). V was trimmed by 5 bases and J by 12 bases, leaving 14 bases between them. The CDR3 has 12 amino acids.